The entry that follows covers one TCR beta chain sequence. As processed by the authors: Counts of nucleated cells, estimated from reference gene primer amplification, were obtained. Profiled with immunoSEQ multiplex PCR; TCRdb holds only in-frame clones, not every one. The D gene and trimming were derived from the DNA, and the V and J assignments and clone size from that table. The sample carries 250,000 or so clones, 88% recorded once. The data were obtained in a study of blood T cell repertoires in COVID-19. For the study at large: From the United States, Italy and Spain came samples of acute and convalescent COVID-19. PBMCs, B-cell-depleted T cells, or T cells were the source of the cDNA or gDNA that made up the material.

With V trimmed by 4 bases and J by 2 bases, 2 bases remained unmatched. The CDR3 is 14 amino acids. Looked up from germline, CDR1 is MNHEY and CDR2 is SMNVEV (reference sequence). The sequence was collected from a woman aged 40 to 50 who had recovered from COVID-19. The material sequenced was peripheral blood. The chain couples TRBV27 to TRBJ1-2, with 9 positions matching TRBD1. The CDR3 spells CASSWGQGNYGYTF. The DNA for the CDR3 is TGTGCCAGCAGTTGGGGACAGGGAAACTATGGCTACACCTTC.